This T cell receptor beta chain is drawn from a study of blood T cell repertoires in COVID-19. Study information: Samples taken during acute and convalescent COVID-19 were collected in the United States, Italy and Spain. T cells, B-cell-depleted T cells, or PBMCs supplied cDNA or gDNA.

In the original workflow: Researchers report that nucleated cell counts were estimated from reference gene primer amplification. This table comes from immunoSEQ multiplex PCR, and its TCRdb copy is limited to in-frame clones, with some not included. V and J calls and clone size come straight from that table; D and trimming were deduced from the DNA. The table lists roughly 210,000 clones, 80% to 85% of them singletons, with over 9.5% in the top ten. CDR3 size: 15 residues. Trimming shortened V by 10 bases and J by 0 bases, and 16 bases separated the two germline ends. CDR1 is LNHDA and CDR2 is SQIVND in the germline V gene (reference sequence).

The TCR comes from a woman of 80 years or more with COVID-19, enrolled during active disease. Sequenced input: peripheral blood. The V and J genes are TRBV19 and TRBJ2-1; D not certain. CDR3 DNA sequence: TGTGCCACCAGCCCGACTGGGTTCTCCTACAATGAGCAGTTCTTC. It codes for CATSPTGFSYNEQFF.